Shown below are 21 T cell receptor beta chains from a single sample sequenced in a study of blood T cell repertoires in COVID-19. Measured with immunoSEQ multiplex PCR; TCRdb has only the in-frame clones, and not every one. The sample includes over 250,000 clones, more than 75% seen only once; the top ten take about 2.7%. Material: PBMCs or T cells enriched from blood (not recorded which). The receptors originated from a woman in her late teens or twenties who had recovered from COVID-19.

The chain combines TRBV19 with TRBJ2-7; 10 bases are shared with TRBD1. J was trimmed by 2 bases and V by 4 bases; bases with no gene match: 5. The CDR3 loop spans 15 amino acids. The germline V gene encodes CDR1 LNHDA and CDR2 SQIVND (reference sequence). CDR3 coding DNA: TGTGCCAGTAGTAAAAGGGACAGGGGAACCTACGAGCAGTACTTC. Translation gives CASSKRDRGTYEQYF.

This sequence joins TRBV5-1 and TRBJ2-5, with TRBD2 matching 8 bases. V trimming: 1 base; J trimming: 4 bases; junction bases outside the gene matches: 3. The CDR3 runs to 14 residues. In germline, CDR1 is SGHRS, CDR2 YFSETQ. CDR3 nucleotides: TGCGCCAGCAGCTTGTCGGGACTAGGAGAGACCCAGTACTTC. This encodes CASSLSGLGETQYF.

V gene TRBV27 combines with J gene TRBJ2-1; TRBD2 agrees at 9 bases. This CDR3 has 15 residues. Per the germline V gene, CDR1 is MNHEY and CDR2 is SMNVEV (reference sequence). Losses at the gene ends were 3 bases for V and 5 bases for J; bases not matched to a gene: 5. Here the CDR3 reads CASSFRLAGNNEQFF. Written as DNA, the CDR3 is TGTGCCAGCAGTTTCCGGCTAGCGGGAAACAATGAGCAGTTCTTC.

This chain connects TRBV9 to TRBJ2-3; D is ambiguous. Germline values: CDR1 SGDLS, CDR2 YYNGEE. The V and J ends lost 3 bases and 0 bases respectively, with 8 bases between them. CDR3 length: 14 amino acids. CDR3 DNA: TGTGCCAGCAGCGGCAGAATTAGCACAGATACGCAGTATTTT. Protein: CASSGRISTDTQYF.

The chain employs TRBV21-1 and TRBJ2-7; the D call of TRBD1 is as the table states it, not checked on the DNA. TRBV21-1 is marked as a pseudogene. This CDR3 has 13 amino acids. The DNA for the CDR3 is TGTGCCAGCAGCATGGCTTGGTCCTACGAGCAGTACTTC. Translating gives CASSMAWSYEQYF.

The gene calls are TRBV16 and TRBJ1-2; no clear D. Per the germline V gene, CDR1 is KGHSY and CDR2 is FQNENV. The V and J ends lost 5 bases and 2 bases respectively, with 9 bases between them. CDR3 length equals 13 residues. The CDR3, as DNA: TGTGCCAGCAGCACCACAGTCAACTATGGCTACACCTTC. This gives the protein CASSTTVNYGYTF.

The chain carries TRBV25-1 and TRBJ1-5; D is ambiguous. The CDR3 consists of 13 residues. The ends were cut back, 2 bases at V and 2 bases at J, with 4 bases in the middle. Germline loops: CDR1 MGHDK, CDR2 SYGVNS. The CDR3 sequence is CASSERGNQPQHF. Here the CDR3 DNA reads TGTGCCAGCAGTGAACGGGGCAATCAGCCCCAGCATTTT. The complete variable domain, with remaining parts taken from reference TRBV25-1 and TRBJ1-5, reads EADIYQTPRYLVIGTGKKITLECSQTMGHDKMYWYQQDPGMELHLIHYSYGVNSTEKGDLSSESTVSRIRTEHFPLTLESARPSHTSQYLCASSERGNQPQHFGDGTRLSIL.

The chain combines TRBV29-1 with TRBJ2-3, with 12 bases that match TRBD2. CDR1 is SQVTM and CDR2 is ANQGSEA in the germline V gene. V dropped 4 bases and J dropped 4; count of bases not matched to a gene: 6. The CDR3 is 15 amino acids. CDR3 bases: TGCAGCGTTGGGACTAGCGGGGAATCAGCAGATACGCAGTATTTT. Encoded protein: CSVGTSGESADTQYF.

V gene TRBV6-5 combines with J gene TRBJ2-7, with 10 bases aligning to TRBD2. CDR1 and CDR2 from the germline V gene are MNHEY and SVGAGI. V gave up 4 bases and J gave up 2 bases; unmatched junction bases: 8. The CDR3 runs to 16 residues. The CDR3 DNA follows: TGTGCCAGCAGTTCAAGATCTACTAGCGGGGCCTACGAGCAGTACTTC. Amino acid sequence: CASSSRSTSGAYEQYF.

The chain is built from TRBV28 and TRBJ2-1; 10 nucleotides line up with TRBD2. The CDR3 is 12 residues long. CDR1 and CDR2 (germline): MDHEN, SYDVKM. V shed 11 bases, J shed 8 bases, and the junction held 6 bases outside the gene matches. The CDR3 loop is CAVSGRVDEQFF. The CDR3 DNA reads as TGTGCCGTAAGCGGGAGGGTAGATGAGCAGTTCTTC.

In this sample, this clone turned up once. The chain combines TRBV10-3 with TRBJ2-7; D is possibly TRBD2 (6 bases). This CDR3 spans 15 amino acids. The germline V and J ends were trimmed by 2 bases and 6 bases, with 17 bases remaining between them. Germline V gene data show CDR1 as ENHRY and CDR2 as SYGVKD. The CDR3: CAISEASAGTLEQYF. Here the CDR3 DNA reads TGTGCCATCAGTGAGGCTAGCGCGGGAACCCTCGAGCAGTACTTC.

The V and J genes are TRBV5-6 and TRBJ1-6, with D uncertain. CDR1 is SGHDT, CDR2 YYEEEE, per germline. Trimming pared 4 bases from V and 9 bases from J, leaving 14 bases between. This CDR3 region has 14 residues. The CDR3 DNA is TGTGCCAGCAGCCAGCTTGCAGACTTTTCACCCCTCCACTTT. As protein: CASSQLADFSPLHF.

This chain connects TRBV5-1 to TRBJ2-2, with 8 bases lining up with TRBD1. In germline, CDR1 is SGHRS, CDR2 YFSETQ. Trimming at V came to 0 bases and at J to 1 base, leaving 8 bases not matched to a gene. The CDR3 sequence is 18 residues long. The CDR3 reads CASSLDWVRGQNTGELFF. The CDR3 DNA is TGCGCCAGCAGCTTGGATTGGGTCAGGGGGCAGAACACCGGGGAGCTGTTTTTT.

The chain couples TRBV5-1 to TRBJ2-5; 11 bases agree with TRBD1. This CDR3 spans 15 amino acids. The trim removed 3 bases at V and 4 bases at J, leaving 5 bases unmatched. CDR1 and CDR2 (germline): SGHRS, YFSETQ. The CDR3 region is CASSSGQGAGETQYF. The CDR3 nucleotides are TGCGCCAGCAGCTCCGGACAGGGGGCTGGAGAGACCCAGTACTTC.

The sample holds one count of this clone. CDR3 loop: CASSPGTGYTEAFF. Here the CDR3 DNA reads TGTGCCAGCAGCCCCGGGACAGGGTACACTGAAGCTTTCTTT. This chain links TRBV11-2 with TRBJ1-1, with 9 positions matching TRBD1. The germline gives CDR1 SGHAT, CDR2 FQNNGV. The length of the CDR3 is 14 residues. V lost 5 bases and J lost 3; bases outside the gene matches: 4.

This chain uses TRBV14 with TRBJ2-3; tentative D call: TRBD1 (6 bases). Germline V gene lookup returns CDR1 SGHDN and CDR2 FVKESK. V lost 4 bases, J lost 4 bases, and 12 bases lay in between. This CDR3 is 14 amino acids long. The CDR3 DNA follows: TGTGCCAGCAGCCGGCGACAGGAGGCAGATACGCAGTATTTT. It encodes CASSRRQEADTQYF. The variable domain in full, completed from reference TRBV14 and TRBJ2-3, reads EAGVTQFPSHSVIEKGQTVTLRCDPISGHDNLYWYRRVMGKEIKFLLHFVKESKQDESGMPNNRFLAERTGGTYSTLKVQPAELEDSGVYFCASSRRQEADTQYFGPGTRLTVL.

This clone has just one count. The CDR3 bases are TGTGCCAGTACCTTCAGGGAAGGACGTAATTATGGCTACACCTTC. Its translation: CASTFREGRNYGYTF. V is TRBV19 and J is TRBJ1-2, with a weak D call TRBD1 (5 bases). Trimming cost V 7 bases and J 5 bases, with 20 bases left between them. CDR1 and CDR2 from the germline V gene are LNHDA and SQIVND (reference sequence). There are 15 residues in the CDR3.

V usage is TRBV6-2 or TRBV6-3 and J usage is TRBJ1-2; weak D call: TRBD1 (6 bases). The V and J ends lost 2 bases and 2 bases respectively, with 15 bases between them. Germline V gene data show CDR1 as MNHEY and CDR2 as SVGEGT. There are 16 residues in the CDR3. Written as DNA, the CDR3 is TGTGCCAGCAGTTACCCACCTGACAGGTGGAACTATGGCTACACCTTC. This encodes CASSYPPDRWNYGYTF.

This chain connects TRBV28 to TRBJ2-1; maybe TRBD2 (6 bases). V lost 6 bases and J 7 bases, leaving 13 bases between the germline ends. The CDR3 totals 13 residues. CDR1 is MDHEN and CDR2 is SYDVKM in the germline V gene. Here the CDR3 reads CASRLLASNEQFF. The CDR3 bases are TGTGCCAGCAGGCTGCTAGCGTCGAATGAGCAGTTCTTC.

This chain joins TRBV28 and TRBJ1-5; D perhaps matches TRBD1 (5 bases). Germline assignment: CDR1 MDHEN and CDR2 SYDVKM. Trimming took off 1 base at V and 8 bases at J, with 21 bases between the two ends. The CDR3 length is 17 residues. CDR3 DNA sequence: TGTGCCAGCAGTTTATATGGTAGACAGTTACAAGGGGAGCCCCAGCATTTT. It encodes CASSLYGRQLQGEPQHF.

This chain links TRBV20-1 with TRBJ2-5; D remains unclear. Deletions cut 3 bases from V and 2 bases from J, with 19 bases between. CDR3 length equals 16 residues. The germline gives CDR1 DFQATT, CDR2 SNEGSKA (reference sequence). In DNA form, the CDR3 reads TGCAGTGCTAGTAGGTCCCGGCCAGGCCTTCAAGAGACCCAGTACTTC. Protein sequence: CSASRSRPGLQETQYF.